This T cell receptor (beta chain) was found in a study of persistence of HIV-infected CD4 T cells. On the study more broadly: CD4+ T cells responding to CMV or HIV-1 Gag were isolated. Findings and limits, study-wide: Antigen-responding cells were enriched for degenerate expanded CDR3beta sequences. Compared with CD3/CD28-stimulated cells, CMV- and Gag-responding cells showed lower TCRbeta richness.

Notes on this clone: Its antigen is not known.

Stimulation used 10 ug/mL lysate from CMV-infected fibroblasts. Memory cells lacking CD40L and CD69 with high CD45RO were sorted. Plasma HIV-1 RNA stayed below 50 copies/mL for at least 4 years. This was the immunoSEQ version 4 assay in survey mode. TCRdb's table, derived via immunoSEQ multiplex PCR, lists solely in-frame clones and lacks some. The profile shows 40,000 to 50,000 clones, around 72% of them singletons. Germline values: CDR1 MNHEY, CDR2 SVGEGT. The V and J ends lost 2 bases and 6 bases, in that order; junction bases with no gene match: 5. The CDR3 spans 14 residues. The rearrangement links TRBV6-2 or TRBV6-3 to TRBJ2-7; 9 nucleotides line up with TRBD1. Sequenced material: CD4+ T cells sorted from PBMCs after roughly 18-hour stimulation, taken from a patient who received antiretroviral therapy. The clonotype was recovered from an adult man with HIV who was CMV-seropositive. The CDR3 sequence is CASSYGTGTFEQYF. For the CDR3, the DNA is TGTGCCAGCAGTTACGGGACAGGGACGTTCGAGCAGTACTTC.